The 10 T cell receptor beta chains listed next were all sequenced from one sample in a study of blood T cell repertoires in COVID-19. The protocol was immunoSEQ multiplex PCR, while the TCRdb copy is restricted to in-frame clones and leaves out a portion. The sample lists just over 200,000 clones, 70% to 90% occurring once. The sample comprised peripheral blood. The receptors were gathered from a man aged 80 or over with acute or convalescent COVID-19.

The V and J genes are TRBV11-2 and TRBJ2-7; tentative D call: TRBD1 (7 bases). Trimming left V 5 bases short and J 5 bases short, with 22 bases between. In germline, CDR1 is SGHAT, CDR2 FQNNGV. The CDR3 consists of 16 residues. CDR3 DNA: TGTGCCAGCAGCCCCAGACAGGGACTTCGGATAAACGAGCAGTACTTC. Translated, it gives CASSPRQGLRINEQYF.

The CDR3 coding sequence is TGTGCCAGCAGCGTCCTAGCGGGAGGCGGGAATGAGCAGTTCTTC. This sequence encodes CASSVLAGGGNEQFF. The chain carries TRBV9 and TRBJ2-1; 11 nucleotides align to TRBD2. This CDR3 is 15 amino acids long. The V gene's germline CDR1 is SGDLS and CDR2 YYNGEE. J was trimmed by 7 bases and V by 2 bases; bases with no gene match: 5.

The chain uses TRBV7-8 and TRBJ2-7, with TRBD1 as a possible D gene (5 bases). The length of the CDR3 is 13 residues. The germline V gene has CDR1 SGHVS and CDR2 FQNEAQ. Between the trimmed V and J ends, which lost 3 bases and 2 bases, there was a span of 8 bases. Written as DNA, the CDR3 is TGTGCCAGCAGCTTGAGACAGACCTACGAGCAGTACGTC. This gives the protein CASSLRQTYEQYV.

This chain uses TRBV5-8 with TRBJ1-2, with D possibly being TRBD1 (5 bases). Trimming shortened V by 5 bases and J by 1 base, and 9 bases separated the two germline ends. The V gene's germline CDR1 is SGHTS and CDR2 YDEGEE. The CDR3 sequence is 13 residues long. CDR3 sequence (DNA): TGTGCCAGCAGTCCGGGGGGTAACTATGGCTACACCTTC. Translating gives CASSPGGNYGYTF. The whole variable domain, filled in from reference TRBV5-8 and TRBJ1-2, reads EAGVTQSPTHLIKTRGQQATLRCSPISGHTSVYWYQQALGLGLQFLLWYDEGEERNRGNFPPRFSGRQFPNYSSELNVNALELEDSALYLCASSPGGNYGYTFGSGTRLTVV.

J is TRBJ2-7 and V is TRBV2; the D gene is possibly TRBD1 (6 bases). The CDR3 sequence is 13 residues long. Germline loops: CDR1 SNHLY, CDR2 FYNNEI. V was pared by 4 bases and J by 5 bases, with 12 bases between. This CDR3 reads CASSVLQGNEQYV. CDR3 DNA: TGTGCCAGCAGTGTTCTTCAGGGGAACGAGCAGTACGTC.

The J gene is TRBJ2-1, the V gene TRBV6-5; D may be TRBD1 (5 bases). CDR3 length: 12 residues. The germline V and J ends were trimmed by 7 bases and 7 bases, with 11 bases remaining between them. The germline CDR1 and CDR2 sequences are MNHEY and SVGAGI. CDR3 sequence: CASKQGKNEQFF. The CDR3 bases are TGTGCCAGCAAGCAGGGAAAGAATGAGCAGTTCTTC.

The chain links TRBV7-2 to TRBJ2-4; tentatively, D is TRBD2 (6 bases). Between the trimmed V and J ends, which lost 5 bases and 1 base, there was a span of 9 bases. The CDR3 has 14 residues. Germline CDR1 reads SGHTA; CDR2 reads FQGNSA. The CDR3 region has the DNA TGTGCCAGCAGCGAGGGACTGGCCAAAAACATTCAGTACTTC. Its translation: CASSEGLAKNIQYF.

This clone came up a few times. The J gene is TRBJ2-7, the V gene TRBV10-3; 14 positions match TRBD2. Germline trimming cut 4 bases from V and 6 bases from J; bases unmatched to any gene: 23. CDR1 is ENHRY, CDR2 SYGVKD, per germline. This CDR3 contains 21 residues. In DNA, the CDR3 is TGTGCCATCAGTGGGAGGGCGGAGGGACTAGCGGGAGCCTCCCTGGCTGGCGAGCAGTACTTC. Translating it yields CAISGRAEGLAGASLAGEQYF.

The chain joins TRBV11-2 to TRBJ2-7; 13 bases agree with TRBD2. With V trimmed by 3 bases and J by 6 bases, 5 bases remained unmatched. The germline V gene has CDR1 SGHAT and CDR2 FQNNGV. The length of the CDR3 is 15 residues. This chain's CDR3 is CASSFGLAGVGEQYV. The CDR3 nucleotides are TGTGCCAGCAGCTTTGGACTAGCGGGAGTCGGCGAGCAGTACGTC.

This sequence joins TRBV24-1 and TRBJ1-2, with TRBD1 identical over 8 bases. The junction had 11 bases not matched to a gene; V was cut back by 11 bases and J by 4 bases. Per germline, CDR1 KGHDR and CDR2 SFDVKD. The CDR3 totals 14 residues. As DNA, the CDR3 is TGTGCCATCCTCGCGGACAGGGAACCCTATGGCTACACCTTC. It codes for CAILADREPYGYTF.